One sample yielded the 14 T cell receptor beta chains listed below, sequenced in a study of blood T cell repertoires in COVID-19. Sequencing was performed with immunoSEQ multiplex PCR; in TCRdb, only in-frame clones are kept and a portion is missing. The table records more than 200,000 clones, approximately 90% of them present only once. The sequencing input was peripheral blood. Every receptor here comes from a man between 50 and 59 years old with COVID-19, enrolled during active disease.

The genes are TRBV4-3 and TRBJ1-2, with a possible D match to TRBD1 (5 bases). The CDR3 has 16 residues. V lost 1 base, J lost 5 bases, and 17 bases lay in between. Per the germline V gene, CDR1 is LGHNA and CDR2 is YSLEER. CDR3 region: CASSQVGSPGGYGYTF. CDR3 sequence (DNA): TGCGCCAGCAGCCAAGTAGGCTCGCCGGGGGGGTATGGCTACACCTTC.

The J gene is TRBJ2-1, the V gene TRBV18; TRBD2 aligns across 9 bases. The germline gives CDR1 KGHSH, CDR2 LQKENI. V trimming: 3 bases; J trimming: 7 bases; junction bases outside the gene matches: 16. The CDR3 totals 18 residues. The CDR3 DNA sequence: TGTGCCAGCTCACCCCTTAAGTGGCGGGGGGGCCTCAGTAATGAGCAGTTCTTC. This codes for CASSPLKWRGGLSNEQFF.

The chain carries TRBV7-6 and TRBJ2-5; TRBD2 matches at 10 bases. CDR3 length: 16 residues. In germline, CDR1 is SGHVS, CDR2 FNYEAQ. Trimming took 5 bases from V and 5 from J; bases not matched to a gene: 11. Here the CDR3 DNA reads TGTGCCAGCAGCATCAACAGGCCTAGCGGGAGTGAGACCCAGTACTTC. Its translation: CASSINRPSGSETQYF.

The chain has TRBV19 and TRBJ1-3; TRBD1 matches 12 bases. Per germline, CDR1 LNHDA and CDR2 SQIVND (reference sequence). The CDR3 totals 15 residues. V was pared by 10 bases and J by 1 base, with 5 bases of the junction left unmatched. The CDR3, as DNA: TGTGCCACCCGGGACAGGGGGCGTTCTGGAAACACCATATATTTT. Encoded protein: CATRDRGRSGNTIYF.

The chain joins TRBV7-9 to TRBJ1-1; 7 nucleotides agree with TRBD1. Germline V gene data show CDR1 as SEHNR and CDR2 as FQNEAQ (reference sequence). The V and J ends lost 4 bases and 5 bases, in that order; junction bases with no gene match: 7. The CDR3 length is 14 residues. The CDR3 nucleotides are TGTGCCAGCAGCTCCCAGGGGGAAGGGACTGAAGCTTTCTTT. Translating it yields CASSSQGEGTEAFF.

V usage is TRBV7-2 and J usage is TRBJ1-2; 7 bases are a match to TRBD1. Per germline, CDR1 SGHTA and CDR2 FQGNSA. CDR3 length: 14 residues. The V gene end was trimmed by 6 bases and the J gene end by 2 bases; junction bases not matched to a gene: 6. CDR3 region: CASSPQGTNYGYTF. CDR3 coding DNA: TGTGCCAGCAGTCCACAGGGGACCAACTATGGCTACACCTTC.

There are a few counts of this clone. The CDR3, as DNA: TGTGCCAGCAGCCGGGACAGGGGGATTTCTAGCAATCAGCCCCAGCATTTT. Its translation: CASSRDRGISSNQPQHF. The gene calls are TRBV6-2 or TRBV6-3 and TRBJ1-5, with 11 bases fitting TRBD1. The V gene end was trimmed by 6 bases and the J gene end by 0 bases; junction bases not matched to a gene: 7. Germline V lookup: CDR1 MNHEY, CDR2 SVGEGT. The CDR3 has 17 amino acids.

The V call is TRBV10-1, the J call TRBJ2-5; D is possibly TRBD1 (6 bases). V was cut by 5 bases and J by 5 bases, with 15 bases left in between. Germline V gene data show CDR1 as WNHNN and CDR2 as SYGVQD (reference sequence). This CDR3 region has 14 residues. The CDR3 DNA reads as TGCGCCAGCAGTCCAGACAGGAGAGTGGAGACCCAGTACTTC. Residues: CASSPDRRVETQYF.

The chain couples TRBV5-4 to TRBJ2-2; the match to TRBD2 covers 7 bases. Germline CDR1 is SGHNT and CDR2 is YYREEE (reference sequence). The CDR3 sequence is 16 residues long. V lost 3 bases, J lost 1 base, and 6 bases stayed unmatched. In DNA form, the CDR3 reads TGTGCCAGCAGCTCCCAGACTAGCTGGAACACCGGGGAGCTGTTTTTT. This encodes CASSSQTSWNTGELFF.

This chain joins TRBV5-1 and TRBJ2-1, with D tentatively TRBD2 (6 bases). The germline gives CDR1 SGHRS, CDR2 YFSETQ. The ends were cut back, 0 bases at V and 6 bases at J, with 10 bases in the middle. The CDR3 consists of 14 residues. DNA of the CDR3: TGCGCCAGCAGCTTGGGGAGTAGCGGCAATGAGCAGTTCTTC. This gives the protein CASSLGSSGNEQFF.

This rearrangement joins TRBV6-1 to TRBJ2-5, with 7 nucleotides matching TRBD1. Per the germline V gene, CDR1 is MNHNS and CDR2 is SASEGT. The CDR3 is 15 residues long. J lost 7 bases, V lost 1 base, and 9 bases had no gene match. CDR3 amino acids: CASSEVGQFVGTQYF. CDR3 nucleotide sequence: TGTGCCAGCAGTGAAGTGGGACAGTTCGTAGGGACCCAGTACTTC.

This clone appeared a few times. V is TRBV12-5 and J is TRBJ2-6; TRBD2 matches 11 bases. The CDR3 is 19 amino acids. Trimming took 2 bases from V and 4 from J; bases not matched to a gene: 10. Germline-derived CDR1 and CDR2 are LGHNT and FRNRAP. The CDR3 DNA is TGTGCTAGTGGTTTGCTTATAGCGGGGGGGCCGTTAGGGGCCAACGTCCTGACTTTC. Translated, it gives CASGLLIAGGPLGANVLTF.

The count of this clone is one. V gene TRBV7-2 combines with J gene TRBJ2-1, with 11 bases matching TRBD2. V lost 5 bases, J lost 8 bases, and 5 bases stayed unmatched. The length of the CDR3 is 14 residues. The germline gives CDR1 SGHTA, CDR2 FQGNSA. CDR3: CASSTSGGRDEQFF. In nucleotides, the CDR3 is TGTGCCAGCAGCACTAGCGGGGGAAGAGATGAGCAGTTCTTC.

CDR3 loop: CASGPSTGGTAEAFF. As DNA, the CDR3 is TGTGCTAGTGGACCATCCACAGGGGGCACCGCTGAAGCTTTCTTT. This sequence joins TRBV12-5 and TRBJ1-1; 9 bases map to TRBD1. There are 15 residues in the CDR3. CDR1 and CDR2 (germline): LGHNT, FRNRAP. The trim removed 6 bases at V and 6 bases at J, leaving 11 bases unmatched.